This T cell receptor beta chain was recorded in a study of blood T cell repertoires in COVID-19. Study summary: T cells, B-cell-depleted T cells, or PBMCs provided the cDNA or gDNA that served as material.

Recovery among Cohort 3 donors was established by two negative PCRs, clearance, or symptom resolution. Sequencing was performed with immunoSEQ multiplex PCR; in TCRdb, only in-frame clones are kept and a portion is missing. The sample contains 150,000 to 200,000 clones, roughly 88% of which appear only once. Per germline, CDR1 SGHRS and CDR2 YFSETQ. This CDR3 comprises 16 residues. With 4 bases clipped from V and 1 base from J, the junction kept 9 bases outside the gene matches. This rearrangement joins TRBV5-1 to TRBJ2-3; TRBD1 matches at 7 bases. The sequence derives from a woman in her forties or fifties who had recovered from COVID-19. What was sequenced was PBMCs or T cells enriched from blood (not recorded which). The CDR3 reads CASSPSRGPGTDTQYF. The DNA of the CDR3 is TGCGCCAGCAGCCCTAGTAGGGGGCCCGGCACAGATACGCAGTATTTT. Based on the CDR3 plus reference TRBV5-1 and TRBJ2-3, the full variable domain is KAGVTQTPRYLIKTRGQQVTLSCSPISGHRSVSWYQQTPGQGLQFLFEYFSETQRNKGNFPGRFSGRQFSNSRSEMNVSTLELGDSALYLCASSPSRGPGTDTQYFGPGTRLTVL.